Presented here are 28 T cell receptor beta chains from one specimen sequenced in a study of blood T cell repertoires in COVID-19. Repertoires were generated with immunoSEQ multiplex PCR, while TCRdb's copy carries only in-frame clones and drops some. The sample holds approximately 110,000 clones, approximately 90% seen once. Sample: peripheral blood. These receptors were taken from an elderly woman with acute or convalescent COVID-19.

This sequence joins TRBV11-2 and TRBJ1-1; D perhaps matches TRBD1 (5 bases). The germline V gene has CDR1 SGHAT and CDR2 FQNNGV. The CDR3 loop spans 14 amino acids. V shed 3 bases and J shed 3 bases, with 11 bases lying between them. CDR3 amino acids: CASSFGDRYTEAFF. CDR3 coding DNA: TGTGCCAGCAGCTTTGGAGACAGATACACTGAAGCTTTCTTT. The full variable domain, completed using reference TRBV11-2 and TRBJ1-1, is EAGVAQSPRYKIIEKRQSVAFWCNPISGHATLYWYQQILGQGPKLLIQFQNNGVVDDSQLPKDRFSAERLKGVDSTLKIQPAKLEDSAVYLCASSFGDRYTEAFFGQGTRLTVV.

This clone was recorded only once. V usage is TRBV5-1 and J usage is TRBJ2-2, with D perhaps TRBD1 (6 bases). The germline V gene encodes CDR1 SGHRS and CDR2 YFSETQ. This CDR3 is built from 14 residues. Trimming cost V 3 bases and J 1 base, with 7 bases left between them. The CDR3 coding sequence is TGCGCCAGCAGCTCGGACAGGAACACCGGGGAGCTGTTTTTT. The encoded protein is CASSSDRNTGELFF.

The chain is built from TRBV5-1 and TRBJ1-1; D possibly corresponds to TRBD1 (5 bases). The CDR3 is made up of 13 amino acids. Germline V lookup: CDR1 SGHRS, CDR2 YFSETQ. Trimming shortened V by 10 bases and J by 7 bases, and 20 bases separated the two germline ends. This chain's CDR3 is CASRAGSVGEAFF. Here the CDR3 DNA reads TGCGCCTCCCGGGCAGGGTCGGTGGGTGAAGCTTTCTTT.

The chain carries TRBV7-2 and TRBJ2-1; 11 bases map to TRBD2. The CDR3 length is 16 residues. The V segment lost 1 base and the J segment 4 bases; nucleotides outside the gene matches: 3. The germline CDR1 and CDR2 sequences are SGHTA and FQGNSA. The CDR3 is CASSLGPSGGYNEQFF. The CDR3 nucleotides are TGTGCCAGCAGCTTAGGCCCTAGCGGGGGGTACAATGAGCAGTTCTTC.

For the CDR3, the DNA is TGTGCCAGCAGACAGACAGGGGGCAACGAGCAGTACTTC. This sequence encodes CASRQTGGNEQYF. The chain combines TRBV28 with TRBJ2-7, with TRBD1 matching 10 bases. From germline, CDR1 is MDHEN and CDR2 SYDVKM. J gave up 5 bases and V 6 bases, and 4 bases lay outside the gene matches. The CDR3 spans 13 residues.

The gene calls are TRBV18 and TRBJ2-7; 9 positions agree with TRBD1. CDR3 length: 18 amino acids. Losses at the gene ends were 3 bases for V and 7 bases for J; bases not matched to a gene: 19. In germline, CDR1 is KGHSH, CDR2 LQKENI. CDR3 amino acids: CASSPWGQGYPGSKEQYF. The CDR3 bases are TGTGCCAGCTCACCCTGGGGACAGGGCTACCCCGGAAGTAAGGAGCAGTACTTC.

The chain has TRBV24-1 and TRBJ2-5; 7 positions match TRBD2. Germline V gene data show CDR1 as KGHDR and CDR2 as SFDVKD. The trim removed 5 bases at V and 1 base at J, leaving 3 bases unmatched. The CDR3 loop spans 14 amino acids. CDR3 nucleotides: TGTGCCACCAGTGTCACGGGGGGCCAAGAGACCCAGTACTTC. Protein sequence: CATSVTGGQETQYF.

V gene TRBV3-1 (or the pseudogene TRBV3-2) combines with J gene TRBJ1-1; D might be TRBD1 (5 bases). Trimming took off 4 bases at V and 1 base at J, with 13 bases between the two ends. Germline CDR1 LGHDT, CDR2 YNNKEL (reference sequence). The CDR3 is made up of 15 amino acids. The CDR3 DNA reads as TGTGCCAGCAGCCGGGGGGGGAATCCGAACACTGAAGCTTTCTTT. This encodes CASSRGGNPNTEAFF.

The rearrangement joins TRBV19 to TRBJ1-1, with D unclear. Between the trimmed V and J ends, which lost 2 bases and 1 base, there was a span of 8 bases. The germline gives CDR1 LNHDA, CDR2 SQIVND (reference sequence). CDR3 length: 14 residues. The CDR3 region is CASSILSGNTEAFF. DNA of the CDR3: TGTGCCAGTAGTATACTCTCCGGGAACACTGAAGCTTTCTTT.

J is TRBJ1-5 and V is TRBV7-9, with D maybe TRBD1 (6 bases). CDR3 length: 14 amino acids. Germline loops: CDR1 SEHNR, CDR2 FQNEAQ (reference sequence). Trimming removed 3 bases at V and 4 bases at J, with 10 bases between. For the CDR3, the DNA is TGTGCCAGCAGCTTGAACACAGGGAATCAGCCCCAGCATTTT. Its protein product is CASSLNTGNQPQHF.

The gene calls are TRBV30 and TRBJ1-6; 8 nucleotides align to TRBD1. Losses at the gene ends were 7 bases for V and 6 bases for J; bases not matched to a gene: 8. The germline CDR1 and CDR2 sequences are GTSNPN and SVGIG (reference sequence). This CDR3 contains 14 residues. CDR3 DNA: TGTGCCTCCCTTGCAGGGGGCGGTAATTCACCCCTCCACTTT. It translates to CASLAGGGNSPLHF.

The V call is TRBV9, the J call TRBJ1-6, with D possibly matching TRBD1 (5 bases). The CDR3 runs 14 residues. V dropped 3 bases and J dropped 10 bases, with 14 bases sitting between them. CDR1 SGDLS and CDR2 YYNGEE come from the germline V gene. The CDR3: CASSADTNLSPLHF. In DNA, the CDR3 is TGTGCCAGCAGCGCGGACACCAACCTCTCACCCCTCCACTTT.

V usage is TRBV5-6 and J usage is TRBJ2-7; TRBD1 aligns across 9 bases. Trimming removed 4 bases from V and 5 bases from J; junction bases left unmatched: 13. Germline V CDR1 and CDR2: SGHDT, YYEEEE. The length of the CDR3 is 16 residues. Here the CDR3 reads CASSTNRGLRVHEQYF. For the CDR3, the DNA is TGTGCCAGCAGCACCAACAGGGGGCTGAGAGTCCACGAGCAGTACTTC. The variable domain in full, completed from reference TRBV5-6 and TRBJ2-7, reads DAGVTQSPTHLIKTRGQQVTLRCSPKSGHDTVSWYQQALGQGPQFIFQYYEEEERQRGNFPDRFSGHQFPNYSSELNVNALLLGDSALYLCASSTNRGLRVHEQYFGPGTRLTVT.

This clone was detected once. The chain combines TRBV5-4 with TRBJ1-1; 7 bases agree with TRBD1. Germline lookup yields CDR1 SGHNT and CDR2 YYREEE (reference sequence). Trimming removed 1 base from V and 1 base from J; junction bases left unmatched: 1. This CDR3 has 14 residues. The CDR3 DNA follows: TGTGCCAGCAGCTTGCAGGGGGGGAACACTGAAGCTTTCTTT. It is translated as CASSLQGGNTEAFF.

A single count supports this clone. V and J are TRBV27 and TRBJ2-2; D perhaps matches TRBD2 (6 bases). Trimming took off 6 bases at V and 6 bases at J, with 17 bases between the two ends. The V gene's germline CDR1 is MNHEY and CDR2 SMNVEV (reference sequence). The CDR3 spans 15 residues. The CDR3 coding sequence is TGTGCCAGCAGAAGCTTTCGGGGGATCGCCGGGGAGCTGTTTTTT. Translating gives CASRSFRGIAGELFF.

The chain couples TRBV5-8 to TRBJ2-3, with 7 nucleotides matching TRBD2. The CDR3 is 16 amino acids. Germline assignment: CDR1 SGHTS and CDR2 YDEGEE. V gave up 7 bases and J gave up 0 bases; unmatched junction bases: 11. The CDR3 DNA is TGTGCCAGCCGAGGACCGGCGGGACTAAGCACAGATACGCAGTATTTT. This gives the protein CASRGPAGLSTDTQYF.

This chain connects TRBV5-1 to TRBJ2-5; TRBD2 is a possible D gene (6 bases). Germline CDR1 SGHRS, CDR2 YFSETQ. CDR3 length: 13 residues. The V end lost 4 bases, the J end lost 1 base, and 8 bases lay between the germline ends. Here the CDR3 DNA reads TGCGCCAGCAGCCCGGGAGCCCAAGAGACCCAGTACTTC. It is translated as CASSPGAQETQYF.

The gene calls are TRBV7-2 and TRBJ2-3; D gene unclear. Trimming took off 2 bases at V and 4 bases at J, with 10 bases between the two ends. The CDR3 has 14 amino acids. Germline CDR1 reads SGHTA; CDR2 reads FQGNSA. CDR3 sequence reads: CASSLSASSDTQYF. The CDR3 nucleotides read TGTGCCAGCAGCTTAAGTGCTAGTTCAGATACGCAGTATTTT.

CDR3 in amino acids: CASSLGLRSGSPLHF. Written as DNA, the CDR3 is TGTGCCAGCAGTTTGGGCCTCCGCAGCGGTTCACCCCTCCACTTT. The chain combines TRBV28 with TRBJ1-6; no clear D. This CDR3 region has 15 residues. The germline V and J ends were trimmed by 3 bases and 9 bases, with 15 bases remaining between them. In germline, CDR1 is MDHEN, CDR2 SYDVKM.

The rearrangement uses TRBV7-9 and TRBJ1-4, with D maybe TRBD1 (5 bases). Germline values: CDR1 SEHNR, CDR2 FQNEAQ (reference sequence). The CDR3 consists of 15 residues. Trimming left V 0 bases short and J 8 bases short, with 13 bases between. CDR3 sequence: CASSLAGGGSEKLFF. CDR3 bases: TGTGCCAGCAGCTTAGCGGGGGGAGGAAGCGAAAAACTGTTTTTT.

The V and J genes are TRBV5-6 and TRBJ1-1; maybe TRBD1 (6 bases). The V gene's germline CDR1 is SGHDT and CDR2 YYEEEE. The CDR3 totals 13 residues. The V gene lost 2 bases and the J gene lost 7 bases, with 12 bases spanning the gap. The CDR3 sequence is CASSFGTYYEAFF. The CDR3 DNA reads TGTGCCAGCAGCTTCGGGACATATTATGAAGCTTTCTTT.

The V call is TRBV28, the J call TRBJ2-5, with TRBD1 matching 12 bases. The CDR3 contains 17 residues. After removal of 3 bases from V and 5 bases from J, the junction contained 10 bases not matched to a gene. Germline CDR1 and CDR2: MDHEN and SYDVKM. The CDR3 DNA is TGTGCCAGCAGTTTCCCGTCTGGGACAGGGGGCCTTGAGACCCAGTACTTC. Translating it yields CASSFPSGTGGLETQYF. The full variable domain, in which reference TRBV28 and TRBJ2-5 provide the parts outside the CDR3, is DVKVTQSSRYLVKRTGEKVFLECVQDMDHENMFWYRQDPGLGLRLIYFSYDVKMKEKGDIPEGYSVSREKKERFSLILESASTNQTSMYLCASSFPSGTGGLETQYFGPGTRLLVL.

The CDR3 here is CASRGGQSIYEQYF. CDR3 sequence (DNA): TGTGCCAGCAGGGGGGGACAGTCCATCTACGAGCAGTACTTC. The gene calls are TRBV2 and TRBJ2-7, with D possibly being TRBD1 (7 bases). CDR1 SNHLY and CDR2 FYNNEI come from the germline V gene. CDR3 length: 14 amino acids. Deletions cut 6 bases from V and 3 bases from J, with 15 bases between.

The chain combines TRBV7-8 with TRBJ2-7; a possible D gene is TRBD1 (5 bases). Deletions cut 0 bases from V and 2 bases from J, with 11 bases between. The CDR3 contains 15 residues. Germline values: CDR1 SGHVS, CDR2 FQNEAQ. CDR3 bases: TGTGCCAGCAGCTTAGCAAGGGGTGGCGCCTACGAGCAGTACTTC. Its translation: CASSLARGGAYEQYF.

This clone was detected only once. The gene calls are TRBV4-1 and TRBJ2-3; 7 bases align to TRBD1. Germline CDR1 and CDR2: MGHRA and YSYEKL. The J segment lost 0 bases and the V segment lost 2 bases, leaving 8 bases of the junction unmatched. The CDR3 is 17 residues long. CDR3 bases: TGCGCCAGCAGCCAACGAGGACAGGACCGTAGCACAGATACGCAGTATTTT. This encodes CASSQRGQDRSTDTQYF.

The chain recombines TRBV4-1 with TRBJ1-2, with D hard to call. This CDR3 spans 12 amino acids. The germline V gene has CDR1 MGHRA and CDR2 YSYEKL. Between the trimmed V and J ends, which lost 8 bases and 4 bases, there was a span of 11 bases. The CDR3 loop reads CASGETTYGYTF. CDR3 nucleotides: TGCGCCAGCGGGGAGACTACCTATGGCTACACCTTC.

The chain recombines TRBV5-5 with TRBJ1-6, with 7 positions matching TRBD1. CDR1 and CDR2 (germline): SGHKS, YYEKEE (reference sequence). This CDR3 has 16 amino acids. J gave up 5 bases and V 1 base, and 6 bases lay outside the gene matches. CDR3 residues: CASSLSGQANNSPLHF. In DNA form, the CDR3 reads TGTGCCAGCAGCTTGTCAGGACAGGCCAATAATTCACCCCTCCACTTT.

The chain is built from TRBV6-6 and TRBJ2-1; 14 bases match TRBD2. CDR1 is MNHNY and CDR2 is SVGAGI in the germline V gene (reference sequence). With V trimmed by 8 bases and J by 7 bases, 7 bases remained unmatched. The CDR3 covers 15 residues. The CDR3 loop is CASLTSGGANNEQFF. The CDR3 DNA follows: TGTGCCAGCTTGACTAGCGGGGGGGCTAATAATGAGCAGTTCTTC.